This TCR beta chain was captured by sequencing in a study of T-cell reconstitution after alpha-beta-depleted transplantation in children. Preparation of the TCRbeta library was carried out with unique molecular identifiers. TCRdb processed the PCR reads anew with MiXCR; each CDR3 protein has one entry. Of some 600,000 distinct CDR3 sequences in the sample, over 10% were seen once. Overall study results and limits: Newly generated T cells supplied most T-cell counts and diversity one year post-transplant. Several hundred expanded graft clones reportedly gave rise to the alpha-beta T cells present about two months after transplant. It was surviving recipient T cells and thymic progenitors that gave some patients high TCRbeta diversity at day 60.

This clonotype was found a few times. Its specificity is unknown. V shed 6 bases and J shed 4 bases, with 12 bases lying between them. The CDR3 sequence is 13 residues long. CDR1 is DFQATT, CDR2 SNEGSKA, per germline (reference sequence). The chain employs TRBV20-1 and TRBJ2-2; D may be TRBD1 (5 bases). This sample comprised PBMCs, mostly from graft donor cells, obtained 360 days after TCRalphabeta/CD19-depleted stem cell transplant. The clonotype comes from a male patient younger than 18 who had a stem cell transplant for acute myeloid leukemia, so the T cells may come from the graft donor. In DNA, the CDR3 is TGCAGTGCCCCAAAAAGGGGCACCGGGGAGCTGTTTTTT. Translation gives CSAPKRGTGELFF.